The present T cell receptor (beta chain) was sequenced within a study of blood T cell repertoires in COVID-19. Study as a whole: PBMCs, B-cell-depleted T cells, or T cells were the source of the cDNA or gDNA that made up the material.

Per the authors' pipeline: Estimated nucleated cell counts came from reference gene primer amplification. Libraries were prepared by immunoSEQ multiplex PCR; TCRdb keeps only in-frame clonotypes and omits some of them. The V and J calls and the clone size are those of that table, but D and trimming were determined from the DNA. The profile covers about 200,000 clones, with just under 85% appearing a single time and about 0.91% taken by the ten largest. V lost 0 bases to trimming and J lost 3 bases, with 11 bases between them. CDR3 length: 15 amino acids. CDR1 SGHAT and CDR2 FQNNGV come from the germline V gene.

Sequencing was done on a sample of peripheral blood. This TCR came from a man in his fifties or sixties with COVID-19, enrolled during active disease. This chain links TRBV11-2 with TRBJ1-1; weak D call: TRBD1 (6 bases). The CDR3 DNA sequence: TGTGCCAGCAGCTTAGATCCAGGGGCGTACACTGAAGCTTTCTTT. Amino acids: CASSLDPGAYTEAFF.